This T cell receptor beta chain originates from a study of neoadjuvant nivolumab and ipilimumab in lung cancer. General observations from the study: Blood richness before therapy tracked richness in tumors resected after neoadjuvant therapy. Only a small number of samples underwent TCR sequencing. Resected tumors had greater TCR richness and clonality than uninvolved lung.

Method: immunoSEQ multiplex PCR; TCRdb's copy keeps in-frame clones and lacks some. In the table there are fewer than 40,000 clones, approximately 89% of which are singletons. As for this clone: As yet, its antigen is unknown.

The CDR3 contains 14 residues. V lost 2 bases, J lost 5 bases, and 4 bases stayed unmatched. Germline V gives CDR1 MNHEY, CDR2 SMNVEV (reference sequence). The material sequenced was peripheral blood, taken before neoadjuvant nivolumab, alone or with ipilimumab. The rearrangement joins TRBV27 to TRBJ1-1; 8 bases line up with TRBD1. This TCR came from an adult with non-small cell lung cancer. CDR3 DNA sequence: TGTGCCAGCAGTTTACAGGGGGCTCGGACTGAAGCTTTCTTT. It specifies CASSLQGARTEAFF.